This T cell receptor beta chain appears in the sequencing data of a study of T cells after yellow fever vaccination. Notes on the study in general: Clonotypes found in both CD4 and CD8 compartments made up a small share. A faster peak, day 5 versus 15, was reached by the weaker secondary response. There was a possibility that FACS-sorted repertoires contained abundant clonotypes contaminating from the bulk population.

Many counts were recorded for this clonotype. What it binds is not known. Looked up from germline, CDR1 is MGHRA and CDR2 is YSYEKL. The trim removed 1 base at V and 4 bases at J, leaving 5 bases unmatched. The CDR3 has 16 amino acids. Researchers made TCR cDNA using 5'RACE template switching, and this step added a universal primer site and UMIs. TCRdb called the 5' RACE reads again in MiXCR, with one record for every CDR3 protein. The sample comprises 300,000 to 400,000 distinct CDR3 sequences, under 5% of which are singletons, and roughly a quarter rests with the top ten. The origin of this receptor is a man between 18 and 35 years old who received the YFV17D yellow fever vaccine. Sequenced material: PBMCs, taken 5 days after the yellow fever booster vaccination. The rearrangement links TRBV4-1 to TRBJ2-2; TRBD1 matches at 8 bases. The CDR3 sequence is CASSQGDRGSTGELFF. In nucleotides, the CDR3 is TGCGCCAGCAGCCAAGGAGACAGGGGAAGCACCGGGGAGCTGTTTTTT.